This T cell receptor beta chain was profiled in a study of vaccination and CD4 T cells after COVID-19. In germline, CDR1 is LNHDA, CDR2 SQIVND (reference sequence). The CDR3 consists of 12 residues. Trimming pared 5 bases from V and 5 bases from J, leaving 7 bases between. As concerns this clonotype: Its antigen remains unidentified.

An Oncomine TCR Beta short-read assay was used to sequence the DNA from cultured CD4+ T cells. In TCRdb, the PCR reads were re-called with MiXCR into one record per CDR3 protein. The sample holds some 15,000 distinct CDR3 sequences, roughly 77% seen once. As for treatment: approximately 10-day PBMC culture with coronavirus spike peptide pools or control peptides (ViraFEST assay). The chain combines TRBV19 with TRBJ1-5; no definite D call. Sequencing used CD4+ T cells from blood, cultured in vitro. This receptor was taken from a human donor who had recovered from COVID-19. The DNA of the CDR3 is TGTGCCAGTAGTGGAAGCTATCAGCCCCAGCATTTT. Residues: CASSGSYQPQHF.